This T cell receptor (beta chain) was observed in a study of T-cell memory formation after mild COVID-19. Overall study findings and caveats: Whether day 37 second-wave clones are SARS-CoV-2-specific was not confirmed. The study detected some responding clones in pre-infection memory, suggesting cross-reactive memory joined.

Regarding this clonotype: Its antigen is unidentified.

TCRdb analysed the 5' RACE reads with MiXCR anew, one entry per CDR3 protein. Of some 300,000 distinct CDR3 sequences listed, approximately 19% are singletons. V was trimmed by 5 bases and J by 2 bases, leaving 13 bases between them. The V gene's germline CDR1 is SGHDT and CDR2 YYEEEE. This CDR3 has 14 amino acids. The chain links TRBV5-6 to TRBJ1-2; unclear D gene. The sequence was collected from a man aged 18 to 29 who had mild COVID-19 (a few samples of this study predate the infection). Cell type and time point are not known. The source material was PBMCs or a T cell subset sorted from them (not recorded which). The CDR3 DNA is TGTGCCAGCAGTTATTACCCGGGGAACTATGGCTACACCTTC. This translates into CASSYYPGNYGYTF.